This passage covers 27 T cell receptor beta chains from one sample sequenced in a study of T-cell memory formation after mild COVID-19. MiXCR was run by TCRdb on the 5' RACE reads, yielding one entry per CDR3 protein. The sample has about 470,000 distinct CDR3 sequences, approximately 18% seen once. Sequenced material: PBMCs or a T cell subset sorted from them (not recorded which). The receptors originated from an adult woman who had mild COVID-19 (a few samples of this study predate the infection). Cell type and time point are not known.

The gene calls are TRBV18 and TRBJ2-7; 9 bases fit TRBD1. The V gene's germline CDR1 is KGHSH and CDR2 LQKENI. The CDR3 is made up of 14 amino acids. V was pared by 5 bases and J by 5 bases, with 7 bases of the junction left unmatched. CDR3 nucleotides: TGTGCCAGCTCATCTTGGACAGGGGTGAACGAGCAGTACTTC. The encoded protein is CASSSWTGVNEQYF. Together with reference TRBV18 and TRBJ2-7, the CDR3 gives the full variable domain: NAGVMQNPRHLVRRRGQEARLRCSPMKGHSHVYWYRQLPEEGLKFMVYLQKENIIDESGMPKERFSAEFPKEGPSILRIQQVVRGDSAAYFCASSSWTGVNEQYFGPGTRLTVT.

The CDR3 spells CASRPSGSVPDEQFF. In DNA, the CDR3 is TGTGCCAGCAGACCTAGCGGGAGTGTTCCTGATGAGCAGTTCTTC. This chain uses TRBV11-2 with TRBJ2-1; 10 bases are a match to TRBD2. CDR3 length: 15 amino acids. Germline V gene data show CDR1 as SGHAT and CDR2 as FQNNGV. The V gene end was trimmed by 6 bases and the J gene end by 8 bases; junction bases not matched to a gene: 10.

The genes are TRBV20-1 and TRBJ2-3, with D perhaps matching TRBD2 (7 bases). The CDR3 spans 14 residues. Germline V gene lookup returns CDR1 DFQATT and CDR2 SNEGSKA (reference sequence). V lost 5 bases and J 3 bases, leaving 15 bases between the germline ends. The CDR3 bases are TGCAGTGCTCGGGGGAGGGGGAGGACAGATACGCAGTATTTT. Translated: CSARGRGRTDTQYF.

The chain combines TRBV6-2 or TRBV6-3 with TRBJ2-7; D is possibly TRBD2 (6 bases). In germline, CDR1 is MNHEY, CDR2 SVGEGT. V was cut by 7 bases and J by 2 bases, with 18 bases left in between. The CDR3 consists of 15 residues. CDR3 sequence: CASTQGGFGTYEQYF. CDR3 nucleotides: TGTGCCAGCACCCAGGGAGGATTCGGCACCTACGAGCAGTACTTC.

In its sample, this clonotype was seen many times. The chain carries TRBV12-3 or TRBV12-4 and TRBJ1-5, with 9 bases fitting TRBD1. The ends lost 4 bases at V and 4 bases at J; junction bases unmatched: 5. The CDR3 spans 15 residues. CDR3 protein: CASSWGQGSNQPQHF. The CDR3 nucleotides read TGTGCCAGCAGTTGGGGACAGGGCTCTAATCAGCCCCAGCATTTT.

This clonotype was observed a few times. The V call is TRBV5-1, the J call TRBJ2-6, with D uncertain. The CDR3 extends over 15 amino acids. Germline CDR1 reads SGHRS; CDR2 reads YFSETQ. V lost 4 bases and J lost 0, with 8 bases in between. The chain's CDR3 is CASSTDGSGANVLTF. The CDR3 DNA reads as TGCGCCAGCAGCACGGACGGCTCTGGGGCCAACGTCCTGACTTTC.

The chain has TRBV5-1 and TRBJ2-1; a possible D gene is TRBD2 (5 bases). CDR1 and CDR2 (germline): SGHRS, YFSETQ. V lost 5 bases and J 9 bases, leaving 12 bases between the germline ends. This CDR3 has 12 amino acids. DNA of the CDR3: TGCGCCAGCAGAAGGGAGTCCGGTGAGCAGTTCTTC. This encodes CASRRESGEQFF.

This clonotype was seen a few times. The chain couples TRBV6-6 to TRBJ2-6; D may correspond to TRBD1 or TRBD2 (5 bases each). Trimming left V 4 bases short and J 0 bases short, with 16 bases between. The CDR3 has 18 residues. Germline V gene data show CDR1 as MNHNY and CDR2 as SVGAGI (reference sequence). Here the CDR3 reads CASSSPGLADSGANVLTF. The CDR3 region has the DNA TGTGCCAGCAGTTCCCCGGGGCTAGCAGACTCTGGGGCCAACGTCCTGACTTTC.

V and J are TRBV20-1 and TRBJ2-7, with TRBD1 identical over 11 bases. Germline CDR1 and CDR2: DFQATT and SNEGSKA (reference sequence). V lost 6 bases to trimming and J lost 5 bases; unmatched junction nucleotides: 9. The CDR3 is made up of 14 amino acids. The CDR3 bases are TGCAGTGCAACACCCTTGGGACAGGGGGACGAGCAGTACTTC. It specifies CSATPLGQGDEQYF.

This chain links TRBV7-9 with TRBJ1-2; 8 bases are shared with TRBD1. Trimming took 5 bases from V and 5 from J; bases not matched to a gene: 10. The germline V gene encodes CDR1 SEHNR and CDR2 FQNEAQ (reference sequence). The CDR3 runs 15 residues. The CDR3, as DNA: TGTGCCAGCAGCCCCCGGACAGGGACTTGGTATGGCTACACCTTC. Translating it yields CASSPRTGTWYGYTF.

This clonotype was recorded a few times. At one of its ends the junction is not consistent with the germline gene, which may arise from a read error. The chain recombines TRBV20-1 with TRBJ2-1; D unclear. The CDR3 contains 11 residues. The germline CDR1 and CDR2 sequences are DFQATT and SNEGSKA (reference sequence). CDR3 in amino acids: CSADRYNAQFF. CDR3 nucleotides: TGCTCGGCGGACCGCTACAATGCGCAGTTCTTC.

This sequence joins TRBV20-1 and TRBJ2-5; D possibly corresponds to TRBD2 (6 bases). CDR1 DFQATT and CDR2 SNEGSKA come from the germline V gene (reference sequence). With 3 bases removed from V and 1 base from J, the gap between germline ends came to 9 bases. The CDR3 sequence is 13 residues long. The CDR3 loop is CSASGTFQETQYF. CDR3 nucleotides: TGCAGTGCTAGCGGGACTTTCCAAGAGACCCAGTACTTC.

This clonotype was counted between two and nine times. The rearrangement links TRBV3-1 to TRBJ1-1, with D tentatively TRBD1 (5 bases). The germline V gene has CDR1 LGHDT and CDR2 YNNKEL (reference sequence). Trimming shortened V by 1 base and J by 4 bases, and 10 bases separated the two germline ends. The CDR3 length is 14 residues. This CDR3 reads CASSQGRASTEAFF. The CDR3 nucleotides are TGTGCCAGCAGCCAAGGCAGGGCTAGCACTGAAGCTTTCTTT.

This clonotype was seen more than once but under ten times. V gene TRBV12-3 or TRBV12-4 combines with J gene TRBJ1-5, with no clear D. V lost 2 bases and J 7 bases, leaving 12 bases between the germline ends. The CDR3 extends over 14 amino acids. The CDR3 loop reads CASSLRQVNQPQHF. The CDR3 DNA follows: TGTGCCAGCAGTTTACGGCAGGTGAACCAGCCCCAGCATTTT.

This clonotype has a handful of counts. This chain connects TRBV27 to TRBJ2-7; D perhaps matches TRBD1 (5 bases). Trimming left V 3 bases short and J 3 bases short, with 6 bases between. CDR3 size: 12 residues. Per the germline V gene, CDR1 is MNHEY and CDR2 is SMNVEV (reference sequence). The CDR3 protein is CASSFTGYEQYF. The CDR3 region has the DNA TGTGCCAGCAGTTTTACAGGCTACGAGCAGTACTTC.

A few counts support this clonotype. The rearrangement joins TRBV24-1 to TRBJ1-1; D unresolved. V was trimmed by 2 bases and J by 0 bases, leaving 3 bases between them. The CDR3 spans 13 residues. Germline V gene data show CDR1 as KGHDR and CDR2 as SFDVKD. The CDR3 sequence: CATSDWVNTEAFF. For the CDR3, the DNA is TGTGCCACCAGTGATTGGGTGAACACTGAAGCTTTCTTT.

CDR3 loop: CAIRGQGEDYGYTF. As DNA, the CDR3 is TGTGCCATCAGGGGACAGGGAGAGGACTATGGCTACACCTTC. The rearrangement joins TRBV10-3 to TRBJ1-2; TRBD1 matches 9 bases. CDR3 length: 14 residues. In germline, CDR1 is ENHRY, CDR2 SYGVKD. The junction had 5 bases not matched to a gene; V was cut back by 6 bases and J by 3 bases.

The J gene is TRBJ2-1, the V gene TRBV5-1; no clear D gene. The CDR3 contains 14 residues. With 0 bases removed from V and 14 bases from J, the gap between germline ends came to 18 bases. The germline V gene has CDR1 SGHRS and CDR2 YFSETQ. The CDR3 is CASSLEGLMGKEFF. CDR3 coding DNA: TGCGCCAGCAGCTTGGAAGGCCTAATGGGTAAGGAGTTCTTC.

The chain is built from TRBV12-3 or TRBV12-4 and TRBJ2-7; D is unclear. This CDR3 comprises 14 residues. V was pared by 2 bases and J by 7 bases, with 15 bases between. CDR3 region: CASSLFLEIREQYF. The CDR3 region has the DNA TGTGCCAGCAGTTTATTCCTAGAAATTAGGGAGCAGTACTTC.

This clonotype was counted only a few times. The CDR3 reads CASTELAGDHNEQFF. CDR3 sequence (DNA): TGCGCCAGCACGGAACTAGCGGGGGATCACAATGAGCAGTTCTTC. The J gene is TRBJ2-1, the V gene TRBV5-1, with 11 bases identical to TRBD2. The CDR3 is 15 residues long. J was trimmed by 5 bases and V by 6 bases; bases with no gene match: 7. Germline V CDR1 and CDR2: SGHRS, YFSETQ.

The chain carries TRBV6-1 and TRBJ1-1, with D uncertain. This CDR3 has 12 amino acids. Germline CDR1 is MNHNS and CDR2 is SASEGT. V lost 0 bases, J lost 7 bases, and 6 bases lay in between. The CDR3 DNA reads as TGTGCCAGCAGTGAAGCGCGGTTTGAAGCTTTCTTT. This translates into CASSEARFEAFF.

The table lists this clonotype with a few counts. This chain uses TRBV20-1 with TRBJ2-5; 7 bases are shared with TRBD2. After removal of 6 bases from V and 0 bases from J, the junction contained 7 bases not matched to a gene. Looked up from germline, CDR1 is DFQATT and CDR2 is SNEGSKA (reference sequence). The CDR3 length is 14 residues. The CDR3 is CSANRGRDQETQYF. The DNA for the CDR3 is TGCAGTGCCAATCGGGGGAGGGACCAAGAGACCCAGTACTTC.

V is TRBV7-9 and J is TRBJ2-3; 8 bases fit TRBD2. CDR1 is SEHNR and CDR2 is FQNEAQ in the germline V gene (reference sequence). Trimming removed 4 bases from V and 4 bases from J; junction bases left unmatched: 10. This CDR3 region has 16 residues. The CDR3 loop is CASSSLDRGGADTQYF. In nucleotides, the CDR3 is TGTGCCAGCAGCTCTCTGGATCGGGGGGGGGCAGATACGCAGTATTTT.

This clonotype has a handful of counts. The chain is built from TRBV6-2 or TRBV6-3 and TRBJ2-1; 7 positions agree with TRBD2. The germline V gene encodes CDR1 MNHEY and CDR2 SVGEGT. The CDR3 runs 17 residues. Trimming at V came to 7 bases and at J to 7 bases, leaving 19 bases not matched to a gene. Here the CDR3 reads CASTFPTSRGGDNEQFF. The CDR3 coding sequence is TGTGCCAGCACTTTTCCAACGAGCCGTGGGGGGGATAATGAGCAGTTCTTC.

The sample holds a few counts of this clonotype. The gene calls are TRBV2 and TRBJ1-1; 8 bases map to TRBD1. V shed 3 bases, J shed 1 base, and the junction held 1 base outside the gene matches. Germline V gene data show CDR1 as SNHLY and CDR2 as FYNNEI. This CDR3 comprises 14 residues. Written as DNA, the CDR3 is TGTGCCAGCAGTGATGGACAGGGGAACACTGAAGCTTTCTTT. It is translated as CASSDGQGNTEAFF.

This chain joins TRBV20-1 and TRBJ2-7, with TRBD1 identical over 7 bases. With V trimmed by 6 bases and J by 1 base, 6 bases remained unmatched. Per germline, CDR1 DFQATT and CDR2 SNEGSKA (reference sequence). The CDR3 contains 13 residues. CDR3 sequence reads: CSAYRGQSYEQYF. CDR3 nucleotides: TGCAGTGCCTACAGGGGCCAGTCCTACGAGCAGTACTTC.

This clonotype was counted a few times. The V call is TRBV10-3, the J call TRBJ2-3, with TRBD1 identical over 7 bases. CDR1 and CDR2 from the germline V gene are ENHRY and SYGVKD. This CDR3 is 14 amino acids long. With 6 bases clipped from V and 2 bases from J, the junction kept 5 bases outside the gene matches. The CDR3 DNA reads as TGTGCCATCAGCAGGGGGATTACCACAGATACGCAGTATTTT. Its protein product is CAISRGITTDTQYF.